This entry lists 29 T cell receptor beta chains sequenced from one sample in a study of shared clonotypes between healthy human individuals. The table came from immunoSEQ multiplex PCR; TCRdb's copy has only in-frame clones and leaves some out. This sample has some 1.5 million clones, with roughly 98% found just once. The sequenced sample was naive CD4+ T cells sorted from blood. Regarding subset: CD45RA+ positively selected. The receptors were sampled from a man aged 30 to 45 in good health.

Comments on this clone: The junction shows a germline mismatch at one end, possibly a read error. V and J are TRBV10-3 and TRBJ2-7; 10 bases map to TRBD2. The CDR3 loop spans 14 amino acids. The germline CDR1 and CDR2 sequences are ENHRY and SYGVKD. CDR3 nucleotide sequence: TGTGCCATCAGTAAGTCTAGCGGGAGTTACGAGCAGTACTTC. Its protein product is CAISKSSGSYEQYF.

The rearrangement uses TRBV10-3 and TRBJ2-1, with 11 bases aligning to TRBD2. This CDR3 has 18 residues. The germline V gene encodes CDR1 ENHRY and CDR2 SYGVKD. Trimming at V came to 10 bases and at J to 1 base, leaving 15 bases not matched to a gene. The CDR3 sequence is CATRSSGRRRGSYNEQFF. The CDR3 DNA reads TGTGCCACCAGATCTAGCGGGAGGCGGAGAGGGTCCTACAATGAGCAGTTCTTC.

The chain joins TRBV7-9 to TRBJ1-4; weak D call: TRBD1 (5 bases). Trimming shortened V by 8 bases and J by 8 bases, and 12 bases separated the two germline ends. The CDR3 is 12 amino acids. The germline V gene encodes CDR1 SEHNR and CDR2 FQNEAQ (reference sequence). The DNA for the CDR3 is TGTGCCAGCGGCAGTAACAGGGAAAAACTGTTTTTT. Translation gives CASGSNREKLFF. Variable domain in full (rest from reference TRBV7-9 and TRBJ1-4): DTGVSQNPRHKITKRGQNVTFRCDPISEHNRLYWYRQTLGQGPEFLTYFQNEAQLEKSRLLSDRFSAERPKGSFSTLEIQRTEQGDSAMYLCASGSNREKLFFGSGTQLSVL.

The chain joins TRBV10-2 to TRBJ2-7; 11 nucleotides match TRBD1. Per the germline V gene, CDR1 is WSHSY and CDR2 is SAAADI. The CDR3 has 14 residues. J was trimmed by 5 bases and V by 5 bases; bases with no gene match: 5. CDR3 in amino acids: CASSKGQGDNEQYF. CDR3 nucleotide sequence: TGCGCCAGCAGTAAGGGACAGGGGGACAACGAGCAGTACTTC.

The chain uses TRBV6-6 and TRBJ2-5, with 7 bases identical to TRBD1. V lost 6 bases and J lost 4; bases outside the gene matches: 5. Germline values: CDR1 MNHNY, CDR2 SVGAGI (reference sequence). The CDR3 runs to 13 residues. CDR3 DNA sequence: TGTGCCAGCAGCCGTACAGGGGTAGAGACCCAGTACTTC. Protein product: CASSRTGVETQYF.

The chain combines TRBV18 with TRBJ1-2, with unresolved D. Germline V gene sequence: CDR1 KGHSH, CDR2 LQKENI. Trimming left V 5 bases short and J 4 bases short, with 26 bases between. The CDR3 contains 18 residues. CDR3 DNA: TGTGCCAGCTCAGCGACACAGACGAGGTTGGCAGACACCTATGGCTACACCTTC. It yields the protein CASSATQTRLADTYGYTF. Variable domain in full (rest from reference TRBV18 and TRBJ1-2): NAGVMQNPRHLVRRRGQEARLRCSPMKGHSHVYWYRQLPEEGLKFMVYLQKENIIDESGMPKERFSAEFPKEGPSILRIQQVVRGDSAAYFCASSATQTRLADTYGYTFGSGTRLTVV.

The chain couples TRBV10-2 to TRBJ2-3, with 12 bases lining up with TRBD2. The CDR3 is 15 residues long. The V gene's germline CDR1 is WSHSY and CDR2 SAAADI. Unmatched junction bases numbered 6, after V lost 6 bases and J lost 5 bases. The chain's CDR3 is CASRSPGLAGDTQYF. The CDR3 DNA reads as TGCGCCAGCAGGTCACCGGGACTAGCGGGAGATACGCAGTATTTT.

The V gene is TRBV5-1, the J gene TRBJ2-7; possibly TRBD1 for D (6 bases). Between the trimmed V and J ends, which lost 4 bases and 12 bases, there was a span of 20 bases. The germline V gene encodes CDR1 SGHRS and CDR2 YFSETQ. The CDR3 is 13 amino acids. DNA for the CDR3: TGCGCCAGCAGCGCCCGACAGGACGGTGAACCGTACTTC. Residues: CASSARQDGEPYF.

V is TRBV5-4 and J is TRBJ2-7; TRBD1 is a possible D gene (6 bases). Germline values: CDR1 SGHNT, CDR2 YYREEE (reference sequence). The CDR3 consists of 15 residues. V lost 2 bases and J 0 bases, leaving 12 bases between the germline ends. CDR3 amino acids: CASSFRGYSSYEQYF. DNA for the CDR3: TGTGCCAGCAGCTTCAGGGGATATTCCTCCTACGAGCAGTACTTC.

V and J are TRBV5-3 and TRBJ2-3; TRBD2 aligns across 8 bases. TRBV5-3 belongs to the ORF category, with a function that is uncertain. The CDR3 extends over 15 amino acids. Trimming took 10 bases from V and 1 from J; bases not matched to a gene: 11. The CDR3 sequence: CALTERELGTDTQYF. As DNA, the CDR3 is TGTGCCCTAACCGAGCGGGAGCTTGGCACAGATACGCAGTATTTT.

CDR3 nucleotides: TGCAGCGCCGCAGGGGCATCCCAAGAGACCCAGTACTTC. Amino acid sequence: CSAAGASQETQYF. The V call is TRBV29-1, the J call TRBJ2-5; tentative D call: TRBD1 (6 bases). This CDR3 region has 13 residues. CDR1 is SQVTM and CDR2 is ANQGSEA in the germline V gene. V was pared by 7 bases and J by 1 base, with 13 bases between. The full variable domain, rest sourced from reference TRBV29-1 and TRBJ2-5, is SAVISQKPSRDICQRGTSLTIQCQVDSQVTMMFWYRQQPGQSLTLIATANQGSEATYESGFVIDKFPISRPNLTFSTLTVSNMSPEDSSIYLCSAAGASQETQYFGPGTRLLVL.

This chain joins TRBV29-1 and TRBJ2-3; 13 bases agree with TRBD2. V lost 6 bases and J lost 1; bases outside the gene matches: 10. Germline CDR1 reads SQVTM; CDR2 reads ANQGSEA. This CDR3 has 17 amino acids. In DNA form, the CDR3 reads TGCAGCGTGCGGGGACTAGCGGGGCTCTGGGGCACAGATACGCAGTATTTT. Residues: CSVRGLAGLWGTDTQYF.

V usage is TRBV7-9 and J usage is TRBJ1-2, with D perhaps TRBD1 (5 bases). Germline CDR1 is SEHNR and CDR2 is FQNEAQ (reference sequence). There are 14 residues in the CDR3. The V gene lost 5 bases and the J gene lost 3 bases, with 13 bases spanning the gap. CDR3 sequence reads: CASSPDGADYGYTF. The CDR3 DNA sequence: TGTGCCAGCAGCCCTGACGGGGCCGACTATGGCTACACCTTC.

The rearrangement links TRBV7-9 to TRBJ1-2; 11 positions match TRBD1. Germline CDR1 reads SEHNR; CDR2 reads FQNEAQ (reference sequence). CDR3 length equals 16 residues. V lost 5 bases, J lost 4 bases, and 9 bases stayed unmatched. The CDR3 here is CASSIGTGGSFYGYTF. The CDR3 nucleotides read TGTGCCAGCAGCATAGGGACAGGGGGTTCCTTCTATGGCTACACCTTC.

As to this clone: One end of the junction does not line up with germline, which may come from a read error. The gene calls are TRBV7-7 and TRBJ2-5; D gene uncertain. The CDR3 contains 12 residues. Germline values: CDR1 SSHAT, CDR2 FNYEAQ (reference sequence). CDR3 sequence: CASSRLAETQYF. The CDR3 DNA sequence: TGTGCTAGCAGCCGCCTCGCAGAGACCCAGTACTTC.

The CDR3: CASSEATGINTGELFF. The CDR3 DNA follows: TGCGCCAGCAGTGAAGCGACAGGGATTAACACCGGGGAGCTGTTTTTT. The chain joins TRBV10-1 to TRBJ2-2, with 7 bases matching TRBD1. V lost 3 bases, J lost 2 bases, and 6 bases stayed unmatched. CDR1 WNHNN and CDR2 SYGVQD come from the germline V gene (reference sequence). The CDR3 is 16 amino acids.

The chain links TRBV27 to TRBJ1-3; no firm D call. The germline V gene encodes CDR1 MNHEY and CDR2 SMNVEV (reference sequence). There are 13 residues in the CDR3. The germline V and J ends were trimmed by 3 bases and 0 bases, with 3 bases remaining between them. The chain's CDR3 is CASSLASGNTIYF. In DNA, the CDR3 is TGTGCCAGCAGTTTGGCCTCTGGAAACACCATATATTTT.

This chain joins TRBV4-1 and TRBJ1-3; D remains ambiguous. The V gene lost 1 base and the J gene lost 1 base, with 8 bases spanning the gap. Germline CDR1 reads MGHRA; CDR2 reads YSYEKL. The CDR3 runs to 15 residues. The CDR3 DNA sequence: TGCGCCAGCAGCCAAGCAGAACAATCTGGAAACACCATATATTTT. This codes for CASSQAEQSGNTIYF.

This clone appeared a few times. V is TRBV27 and J is TRBJ1-2; tentative D call: TRBD1 (5 bases). CDR1 MNHEY and CDR2 SMNVEV come from the germline V gene (reference sequence). CDR3 length: 13 residues. With 2 bases removed from V and 6 bases from J, the gap between germline ends came to 10 bases. The CDR3, as DNA: TGTGCCAGCAGTTTAGACAGCTTTCATGGCTACACCTTC. Its translation is CASSLDSFHGYTF.

This chain links TRBV6-1 with TRBJ2-4, with 8 bases that match TRBD2. With V trimmed by 2 bases and J by 3 bases, 6 bases remained unmatched. CDR1 and CDR2 (germline): MNHNS, SASEGT. CDR3 size: 16 residues. The CDR3 coding sequence is TGTGCCAGCAGTGAAAGGCGGGGGGCCGTCAAAAACATTCAGTACTTC. As protein: CASSERRGAVKNIQYF.

V usage is TRBV7-9 and J usage is TRBJ2-7; 10 nucleotides line up with TRBD1. CDR1 SEHNR and CDR2 FQNEAQ come from the germline V gene (reference sequence). With V trimmed by 3 bases and J by 1 base, 6 bases remained unmatched. CDR3 length: 16 amino acids. The CDR3 bases are TGTGCCAGCAGCTTTCGAGGACAGGGGGTTTCCTACGAGCAGTACTTC. Protein: CASSFRGQGVSYEQYF.

This rearrangement joins TRBV10-3 to TRBJ1-1; D not resolved. Germline CDR1 reads ENHRY; CDR2 reads SYGVKD. The length of the CDR3 is 11 residues. V was pared by 3 bases and J by 2 bases, with 1 base between. The CDR3: CAISDNTEAFF. CDR3 bases: TGTGCCATCAGTGACAACACTGAAGCTTTCTTT.

The rearrangement links TRBV5-4 to TRBJ1-4; a weak D match, TRBD1 (5 bases). With 3 bases removed from V and 3 bases from J, the gap between germline ends came to 12 bases. Looked up from germline, CDR1 is SGHNT and CDR2 is YYREEE (reference sequence). The CDR3 is 15 residues long. The CDR3 DNA reads TGTGCCAGCAGCTATGGGACCCATTCTAATGAAAAACTGTTTTTT. It codes for CASSYGTHSNEKLFF.

This sequence joins TRBV6-4 and TRBJ2-1; maybe TRBD1 (6 bases). V was clipped by 4 bases and J by 4 bases, with 8 bases between them. Germline loops: CDR1 MRHNA, CDR2 SNTAGT. The CDR3 totals 13 residues. CDR3 sequence reads: CASSGQAYNEQFF. The CDR3 nucleotides are TGTGCCAGCAGTGGACAGGCGTACAATGAGCAGTTCTTC.

The table lists this clone with a count of one. V usage is TRBV28 and J usage is TRBJ1-2, with 7 bases that match TRBD1. V lost 10 bases, J lost 2 bases, and 7 bases stayed unmatched. Per the germline V gene, CDR1 is MDHEN and CDR2 is SYDVKM. CDR3 length: 13 residues. CDR3 nucleotide sequence: TGTGCCATCTACGAGGGACAGAACTATGGCTACACCTTC. This gives the protein CAIYEGQNYGYTF.

Comments on this clone: The same CDR3 is also encoded by other DNA sequences in this sample. The chain links TRBV5-6 to TRBJ1-3; D might be TRBD1 (5 bases). The CDR3 has 14 residues. V was trimmed by 4 bases and J by 0 bases, leaving 8 bases between them. Germline V gene lookup returns CDR1 SGHDT and CDR2 YYEEEE. In nucleotides, the CDR3 is TGTGCCAGCAGCCTGGGGGGCTCTGGAAACACCATATATTTT. As protein: CASSLGGSGNTIYF.

The chain is built from TRBV21-1 and TRBJ1-1. TRBV21-1 is labeled a pseudogene. This CDR3 spans 16 amino acids. CDR3 sequence reads: CASSKGLQCLGTEAFF. The CDR3 DNA reads as TGTGCCAGCAGCAAAGGTCTTCAGTGTCTGGGCACTGAAGCTTTCTTT.

This chain joins TRBV7-7 and TRBJ1-2, with D maybe TRBD1 (5 bases). Germline assignment: CDR1 SSHAT and CDR2 FNYEAQ (reference sequence). This CDR3 region has 13 residues. V gave up 5 bases and J gave up 5 bases, with 12 bases separating them. The CDR3 region is CASSPGAGYGYTF. As DNA, the CDR3 is TGTGCCAGCAGCCCCGGGGCCGGATATGGCTACACCTTC.

A single count supports this clone. The chain has TRBV11-2 and TRBJ1-4; TRBD1 aligns across 7 bases. The CDR3 runs 19 residues. From germline, CDR1 is SGHAT and CDR2 FQNNGV. V shed 1 base, J shed 8 bases, and the junction held 19 bases outside the gene matches. In nucleotides, the CDR3 is TGTGCCAGCAGCTTAGTTACCCCTCCGGTAACAGGGGTAGGGGAAAAACTGTTTTTT. This translates into CASSLVTPPVTGVGEKLFF.